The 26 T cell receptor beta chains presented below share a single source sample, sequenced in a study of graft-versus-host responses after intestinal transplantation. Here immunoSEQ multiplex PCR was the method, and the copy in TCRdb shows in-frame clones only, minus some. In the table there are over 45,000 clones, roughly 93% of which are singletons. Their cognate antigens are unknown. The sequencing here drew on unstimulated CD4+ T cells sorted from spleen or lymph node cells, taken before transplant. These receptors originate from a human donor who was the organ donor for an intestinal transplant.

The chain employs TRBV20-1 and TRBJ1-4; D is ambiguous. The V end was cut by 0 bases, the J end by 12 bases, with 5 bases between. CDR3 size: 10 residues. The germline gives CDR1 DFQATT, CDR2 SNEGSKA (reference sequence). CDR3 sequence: CSARDIELFF. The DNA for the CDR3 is TGCAGTGCTAGAGATATAGAACTGTTTTTT.

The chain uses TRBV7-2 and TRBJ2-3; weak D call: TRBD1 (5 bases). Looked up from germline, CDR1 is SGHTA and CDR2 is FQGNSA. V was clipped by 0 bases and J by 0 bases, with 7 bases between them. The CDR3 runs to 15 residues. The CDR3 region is CASSLAGPSTDTQYF. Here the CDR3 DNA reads TGTGCCAGCAGCTTAGCGGGGCCCAGCACAGATACGCAGTATTTT.

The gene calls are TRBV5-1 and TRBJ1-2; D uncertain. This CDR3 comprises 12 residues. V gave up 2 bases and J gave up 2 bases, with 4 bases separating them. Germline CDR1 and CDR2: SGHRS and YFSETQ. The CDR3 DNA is TGCGCCAGCAGCTTCGGGAACTATGGCTACACCTTC. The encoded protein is CASSFGNYGYTF.

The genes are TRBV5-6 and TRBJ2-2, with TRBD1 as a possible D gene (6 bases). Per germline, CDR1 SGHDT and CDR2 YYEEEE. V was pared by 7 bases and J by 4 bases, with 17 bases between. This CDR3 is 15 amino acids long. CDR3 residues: CASVSDRLPTGELFF. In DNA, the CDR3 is TGTGCCAGCGTTAGTGACAGGTTACCCACCGGGGAGCTGTTTTTT.

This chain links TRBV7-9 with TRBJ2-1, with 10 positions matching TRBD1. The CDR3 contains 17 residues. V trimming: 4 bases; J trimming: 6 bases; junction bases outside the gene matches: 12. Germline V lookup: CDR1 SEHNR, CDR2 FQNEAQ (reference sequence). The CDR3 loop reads CASSSPRDRGGFNEQFF. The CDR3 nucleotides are TGTGCCAGCAGCTCCCCCCGGGACAGGGGAGGTTTCAATGAGCAGTTCTTC.

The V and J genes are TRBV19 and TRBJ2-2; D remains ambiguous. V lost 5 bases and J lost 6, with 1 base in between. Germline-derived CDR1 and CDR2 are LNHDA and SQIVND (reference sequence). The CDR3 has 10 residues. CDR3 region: CASSPGELFF. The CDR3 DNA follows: TGTGCCAGTAGTCCCGGGGAGCTGTTTTTT.

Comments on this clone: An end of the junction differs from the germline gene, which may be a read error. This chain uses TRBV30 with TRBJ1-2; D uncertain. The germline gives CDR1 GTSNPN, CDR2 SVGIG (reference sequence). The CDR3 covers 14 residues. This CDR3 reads CAWSPARPNYGYTF. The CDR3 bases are TGTGCCTGGAGCCCGGCCCGGCCTAATTATGGCTACACCTTC.

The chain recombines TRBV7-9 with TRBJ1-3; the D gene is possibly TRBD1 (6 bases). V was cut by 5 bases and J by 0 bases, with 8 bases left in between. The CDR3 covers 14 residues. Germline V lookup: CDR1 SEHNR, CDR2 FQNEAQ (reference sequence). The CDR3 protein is CASSPDSSGNTIYF. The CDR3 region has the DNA TGTGCCAGCAGCCCGGACAGCTCTGGAAACACCATATATTTT.

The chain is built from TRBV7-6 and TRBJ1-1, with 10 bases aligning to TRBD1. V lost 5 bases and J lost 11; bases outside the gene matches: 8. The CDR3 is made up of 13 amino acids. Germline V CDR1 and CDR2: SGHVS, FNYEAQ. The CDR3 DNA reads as TGTGCCAGCAGCCAAGGACAGGGGGGAGAGGCTTTCTTT. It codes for CASSQGQGGEAFF.

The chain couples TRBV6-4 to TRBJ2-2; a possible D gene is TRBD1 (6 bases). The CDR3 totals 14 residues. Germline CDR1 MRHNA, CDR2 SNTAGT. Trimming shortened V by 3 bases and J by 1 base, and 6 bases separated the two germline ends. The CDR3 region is CASSEQGNTGELFF. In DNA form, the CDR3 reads TGTGCCAGCAGTGAACAGGGGAACACCGGGGAGCTGTTTTTT.

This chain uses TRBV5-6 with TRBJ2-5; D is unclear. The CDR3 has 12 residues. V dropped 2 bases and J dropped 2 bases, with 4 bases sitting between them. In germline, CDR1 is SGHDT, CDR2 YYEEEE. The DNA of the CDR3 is TGTGCCAGCAGCTTATCTCAAGAGACCCAGTACTTC. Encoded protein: CASSLSQETQYF.

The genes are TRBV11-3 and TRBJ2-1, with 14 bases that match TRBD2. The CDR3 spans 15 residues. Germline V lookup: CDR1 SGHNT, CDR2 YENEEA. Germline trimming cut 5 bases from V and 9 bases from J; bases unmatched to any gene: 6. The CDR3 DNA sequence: TGTGCCAGCAGCCTTGGACTAGCGGGGGGCGGTGAGCAGTTCTTC. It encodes CASSLGLAGGGEQFF.

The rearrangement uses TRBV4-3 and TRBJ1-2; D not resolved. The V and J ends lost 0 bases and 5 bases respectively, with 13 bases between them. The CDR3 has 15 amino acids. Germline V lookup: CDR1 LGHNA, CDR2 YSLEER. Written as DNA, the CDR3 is TGCGCCAGCAGCCAAGATTACGACCCAAAATATGGCTACACCTTC. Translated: CASSQDYDPKYGYTF.

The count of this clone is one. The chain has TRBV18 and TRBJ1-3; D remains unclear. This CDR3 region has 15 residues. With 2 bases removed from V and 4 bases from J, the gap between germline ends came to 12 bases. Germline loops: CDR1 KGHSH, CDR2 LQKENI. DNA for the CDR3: TGTGCCAGCTCACCAGGACGAGGGTCCGGAAACACCATATATTTT. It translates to CASSPGRGSGNTIYF.

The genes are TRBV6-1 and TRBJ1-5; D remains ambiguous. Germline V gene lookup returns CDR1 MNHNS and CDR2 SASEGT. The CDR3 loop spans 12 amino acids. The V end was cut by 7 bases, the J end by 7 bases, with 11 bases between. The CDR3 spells CASNWGGQPQHF. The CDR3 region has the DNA TGTGCCAGCAACTGGGGAGGCCAGCCCCAGCATTTT.

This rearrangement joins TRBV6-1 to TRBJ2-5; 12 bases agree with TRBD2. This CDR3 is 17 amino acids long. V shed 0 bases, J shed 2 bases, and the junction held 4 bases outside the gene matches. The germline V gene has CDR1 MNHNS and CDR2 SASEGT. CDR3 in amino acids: CASSEAALAGGQETQYF. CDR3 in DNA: TGTGCCAGCAGTGAAGCTGCGCTAGCGGGGGGGCAAGAGACCCAGTACTTC.

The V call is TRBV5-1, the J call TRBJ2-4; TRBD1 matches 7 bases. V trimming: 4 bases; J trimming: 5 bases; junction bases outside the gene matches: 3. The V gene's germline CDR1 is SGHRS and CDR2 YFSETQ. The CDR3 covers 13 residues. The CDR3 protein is CASSPGQQNIQYF. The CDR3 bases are TGCGCCAGCAGCCCGGGACAGCAAAACATTCAGTACTTC.

In DNA, the CDR3 is TGTGCCAGCAGTTTACTCACCGGGACAGACAATCAGCCCCAGCATTTT. Translating gives CASSLLTGTDNQPQHF. The genes are TRBV28 and TRBJ1-5; 7 bases line up with TRBD1. Germline V CDR1 and CDR2: MDHEN, SYDVKM. The CDR3 has 16 residues. V gave up 2 bases and J gave up 3 bases; unmatched junction bases: 7.

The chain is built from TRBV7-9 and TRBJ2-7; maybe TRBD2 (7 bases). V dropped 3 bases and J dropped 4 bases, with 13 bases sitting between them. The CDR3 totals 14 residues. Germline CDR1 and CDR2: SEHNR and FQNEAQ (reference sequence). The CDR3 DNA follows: TGTGCCAGCAGCTTGTTCGGGGGGCTATACGAGCAGTACTTC. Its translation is CASSLFGGLYEQYF.

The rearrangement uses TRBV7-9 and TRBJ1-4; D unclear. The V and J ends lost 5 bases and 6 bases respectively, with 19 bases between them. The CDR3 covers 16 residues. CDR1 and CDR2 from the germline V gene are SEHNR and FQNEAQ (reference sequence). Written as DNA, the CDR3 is TGTGCCAGCAGCCGATTCCTGGGAGGTATTGATGAAAAACTGTTTTTT. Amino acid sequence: CASSRFLGGIDEKLFF.

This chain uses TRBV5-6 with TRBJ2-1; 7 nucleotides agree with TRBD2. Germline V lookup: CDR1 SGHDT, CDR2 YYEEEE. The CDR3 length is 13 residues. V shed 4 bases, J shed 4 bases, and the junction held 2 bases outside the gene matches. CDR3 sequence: CASSPGLYNEQFF. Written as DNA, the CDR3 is TGTGCCAGCAGCCCGGGACTATACAATGAGCAGTTCTTC.

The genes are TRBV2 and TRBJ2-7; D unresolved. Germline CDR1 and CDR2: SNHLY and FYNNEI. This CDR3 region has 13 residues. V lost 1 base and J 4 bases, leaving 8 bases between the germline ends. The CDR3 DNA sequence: TGTGCCAGCAGTGAAGAGGCGAGATACGAGCAGTACTTC. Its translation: CASSEEARYEQYF.

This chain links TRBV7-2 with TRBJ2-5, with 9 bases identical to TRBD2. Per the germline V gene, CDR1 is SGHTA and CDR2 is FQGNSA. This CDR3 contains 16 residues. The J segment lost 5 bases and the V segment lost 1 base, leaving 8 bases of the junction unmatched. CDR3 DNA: TGTGCCAGCAGCTTAGATCGCGGGGGGGCCGGTGAGACCCAGTACTTC. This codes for CASSLDRGGAGETQYF. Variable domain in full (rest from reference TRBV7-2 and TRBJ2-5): GAGVSQSPSNKVTEKGKDVELRCDPISGHTALYWYRQSLGQGLEFLIYFQGNSAPDKSGLPSDRFSAERTGGSVSTLTIQRTQQEDSAVYLCASSLDRGGAGETQYFGPGTRLLVL.

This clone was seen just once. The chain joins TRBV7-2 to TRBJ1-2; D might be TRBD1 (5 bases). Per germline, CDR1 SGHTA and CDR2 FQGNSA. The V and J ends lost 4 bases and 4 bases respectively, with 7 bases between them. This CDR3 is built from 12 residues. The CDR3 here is CASSWGVYGYTF. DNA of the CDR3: TGTGCCAGCAGCTGGGGGGTCTATGGCTACACCTTC.

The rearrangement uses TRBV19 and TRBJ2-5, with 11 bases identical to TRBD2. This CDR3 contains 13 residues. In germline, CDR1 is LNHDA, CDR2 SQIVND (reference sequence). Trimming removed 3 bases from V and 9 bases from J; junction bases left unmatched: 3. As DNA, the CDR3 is TGTGCCAGTAGTATGTTTAGCGGGGGGGCCCAGTACTTC. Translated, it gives CASSMFSGGAQYF.

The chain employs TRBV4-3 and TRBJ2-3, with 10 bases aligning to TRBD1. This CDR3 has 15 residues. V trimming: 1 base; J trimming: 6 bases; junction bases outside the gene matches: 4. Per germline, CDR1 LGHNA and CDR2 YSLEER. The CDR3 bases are TGCGCCAGCAGCCAAGCCGGGACAGGGGACGATACGCAGTATTTT. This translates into CASSQAGTGDDTQYF.